What follows is one TCR beta chain and its context. Its antigen is not identified. Profiling relied on immunoSEQ multiplex PCR, and the TCRdb table lists in-frame clones only, not all of them. The sample contains roughly 2.6 million clones, around 94% of which appear only once. These data originate in a study of shared clonotypes between healthy human individuals. Study-wide points: Incomplete sequencing of sorted subsets was indicated by rarefaction despite large depth. Clonotypes shared by all four sorted-subset donors had higher generation probabilities than non-shared clonotypes. Around 5% of naive CD4 clonotypes were common to a handful of donors. Few donors limited the genetic and exposure-history diversity represented.

The specimen sequenced was naive CD4+ T cells sorted from blood. The subset is: CD45RA+ positively selected. This clonotype originated in a man aged 18 to 35 in good health.

The chain's CDR3 is CASSLALRYEQYF. In DNA, the CDR3 is TGTGCCAGCAGCTTGGCTCTCCGTTACGAGCAGTACTTC. The genes are TRBV5-4 and TRBJ2-7; unclear D gene. This CDR3 is 13 amino acids long. Germline V gene lookup returns CDR1 SGHNT and CDR2 YYREEE (reference sequence). Deletions cut 0 bases from V and 4 bases from J, with 8 bases between.